This passage covers 21 T cell receptor beta chains from one sample sequenced in a study of blood T cell repertoires in COVID-19. Clones were read by immunoSEQ multiplex PCR, and TCRdb kept only the in-frame ones, dropping some. The sample lists about 47,000 clones, about 81% occurring once. Material for sequencing was peripheral blood. These receptors all come from a man aged 45 to 65 with acute or convalescent COVID-19.

This sequence joins TRBV4-1 and TRBJ1-5; a possible D gene is TRBD1 (5 bases). CDR1 MGHRA and CDR2 YSYEKL come from the germline V gene. Trimming took 3 bases from V and 4 from J, leaving 10 bases between them. The CDR3 has 14 amino acids. CDR3 loop: CASSQLQENQPQHF. The CDR3 DNA sequence: TGCGCCAGCAGCCAGTTACAGGAGAATCAGCCCCAGCATTTT.

This chain connects TRBV6-1 to TRBJ1-5, with D perhaps TRBD1 (5 bases). V dropped 3 bases and J dropped 7 bases, with 13 bases sitting between them. The CDR3 sequence is 14 residues long. Germline CDR1 MNHNS, CDR2 SASEGT. CDR3 coding DNA: TGTGCCAGCAGTGACGGACAAGCTCAACAGCCCCAGCATTTT. Translated: CASSDGQAQQPQHF.

This chain joins TRBV5-1 and TRBJ2-7, with 8 nucleotides matching TRBD1. V trimming: 3 bases; J trimming: 3 bases; junction bases outside the gene matches: 5. CDR1 is SGHRS, CDR2 YFSETQ, per germline. The length of the CDR3 is 14 residues. The CDR3 is CASSSRQGLYEQYF. The CDR3 DNA reads TGCGCCAGCAGCTCCCGACAGGGGCTCTACGAGCAGTACTTC.

This chain links TRBV19 with TRBJ2-1, with a possible D match to TRBD2 (7 bases). Germline V lookup: CDR1 LNHDA, CDR2 SQIVND (reference sequence). The CDR3 contains 15 residues. Trimming removed 3 bases from V and 2 bases from J, with 11 bases in between. The DNA for the CDR3 is TGTGCCAGTAGTATGGAGGGGGGGGCCTACAATGAGCAGTTCTTC. The encoded protein is CASSMEGGAYNEQFF. Together with reference TRBV19 and TRBJ2-1, the CDR3 gives the full variable domain: DGGITQSPKYLFRKEGQNVTLSCEQNLNHDAMYWYRQDPGQGLRLIYYSQIVNDFQKGDIAEGYSVSREKKESFPLTVTSAQKNPTAFYLCASSMEGGAYNEQFFGPGTRLTVL.

A single count supports this clone. The chain links TRBV28 to TRBJ2-3; the match to TRBD1 covers 11 bases. CDR1 and CDR2 (germline): MDHEN, SYDVKM. Unmatched junction bases numbered 8, after V lost 7 bases and J lost 5 bases. The CDR3 totals 15 residues. CDR3 sequence reads: CASTVDRGRIDTQYF. Here the CDR3 DNA reads TGTGCCAGCACCGTGGACAGGGGGCGAATAGATACGCAGTATTTT.

This chain uses TRBV3-1 (or the pseudogene TRBV3-2) with TRBJ2-1, with 8 positions matching TRBD2. With V trimmed by 1 base and J by 0 bases, 2 bases remained unmatched. There are 16 residues in the CDR3. Germline V CDR1 and CDR2: LGHDT, YNNKEL (reference sequence). The CDR3 here is CASSQVAGSSYNEQFF. The CDR3 DNA sequence: TGTGCCAGCAGCCAAGTAGCGGGGAGCTCCTACAATGAGCAGTTCTTC.

The J gene is TRBJ1-3, the V gene TRBV10-3, with D perhaps TRBD1 (5 bases). CDR3 size: 15 residues. The V gene's germline CDR1 is ENHRY and CDR2 SYGVKD. Deletions cut 10 bases from V and 0 bases from J, with 16 bases between. The CDR3, as DNA: TGTGCCACTAGAGAACAGGAAGACTCTGGAAACACCATATATTTT. Residues: CATREQEDSGNTIYF.

The chain links TRBV5-6 to TRBJ2-2, with TRBD1 identical over 10 bases. V was clipped by 4 bases and J by 3 bases; unmatched bases: 6. The CDR3 extends over 16 amino acids. CDR1 is SGHDT and CDR2 is YYEEEE in the germline V gene. The CDR3 loop reads CASSETGTGDTGELFF. CDR3 coding DNA: TGTGCCAGCAGCGAGACCGGGACAGGGGACACCGGGGAGCTGTTTTTT. The full variable domain, completed using reference TRBV5-6 and TRBJ2-2, is DAGVTQSPTHLIKTRGQQVTLRCSPKSGHDTVSWYQQALGQGPQFIFQYYEEEERQRGNFPDRFSGHQFPNYSSELNVNALLLGDSALYLCASSETGTGDTGELFFGEGSRLTVL.

The chain is built from TRBV5-1 and TRBJ2-3, with 10 bases fitting TRBD2. This CDR3 comprises 16 residues. Germline CDR1 is SGHRS and CDR2 is YFSETQ. V shed 1 base, J shed 5 bases, and the junction held 7 bases outside the gene matches. The CDR3 DNA follows: TGCGCCAGCAGCTTGTCTAGCGGGGGCCGTAGAGATACGCAGTATTTT. Amino acid sequence: CASSLSSGGRRDTQYF.

The rearrangement joins TRBV5-8 to TRBJ2-4, with D tentatively TRBD2 (5 bases). Per germline, CDR1 SGHTS and CDR2 YDEGEE. This CDR3 region has 16 residues. V was clipped by 1 base and J by 0 bases, with 11 bases between them. This CDR3 reads CASSLMFGVAKNIQYF. The CDR3 nucleotides are TGTGCCAGCAGCTTGATGTTCGGGGTAGCCAAAAACATTCAGTACTTC.

This chain joins TRBV5-4 and TRBJ2-1; 7 bases are a match to TRBD2. V dropped 2 bases and J dropped 7; count of bases not matched to a gene: 12. The CDR3 contains 16 residues. CDR1 and CDR2 (germline): SGHNT, YYREEE (reference sequence). This chain's CDR3 is CASSFPFGGSQNEQFF. The CDR3 DNA follows: TGTGCCAGCAGCTTTCCCTTCGGCGGGAGTCAAAATGAGCAGTTCTTC.

The J gene is TRBJ1-2, the V gene TRBV5-8, with 8 positions matching TRBD1. V trimming: 1 base; J trimming: 5 bases; junction bases outside the gene matches: 7. The CDR3 is made up of 15 amino acids. CDR1 and CDR2 from the germline V gene are SGHTS and YDEGEE. The DNA for the CDR3 is TGTGCCAGCAGCTTGCGGGGACAGGTCGAGTATGGCTACACCTTC. As protein: CASSLRGQVEYGYTF.

The rearrangement links TRBV5-1 to TRBJ2-7, with D perhaps matching TRBD2 (8 bases). Trimming cost V 4 bases and J 7 bases, with 27 bases left between them. Germline V gene sequence: CDR1 SGHRS, CDR2 YFSETQ. The CDR3 runs 17 residues. This CDR3 reads CASSPGGSGIVDGEQYF. CDR3 nucleotide sequence: TGCGCCAGCAGCCCAGGGGGTAGCGGGATTGTCGATGGGGAGCAGTACTTC.

The chain links TRBV6-2 or TRBV6-3 to TRBJ2-5, with TRBD2 matching 16 bases. With V trimmed by 6 bases and J by 3 bases, 4 bases remained unmatched. Germline V gives CDR1 MNHEY, CDR2 SVGEGT. CDR3 length: 16 amino acids. CDR3 in DNA: TGTGCCAGCAGCCCGGGACTAGCGGGAGGGGAAGAGACCCAGTACTTC. As protein: CASSPGLAGGEETQYF.

The V call is TRBV3-1 (or the pseudogene TRBV3-2), the J call TRBJ2-5, with 9 bases matching TRBD2. The CDR3 is 18 residues long. The germline V gene encodes CDR1 LGHDT and CDR2 YNNKEL (reference sequence). V lost 3 bases, J lost 5 bases, and 16 bases stayed unmatched. CDR3 sequence reads: CASSHRAGGRFTPETQYF. The CDR3 DNA reads as TGTGCCAGCAGCCATAGAGCGGGAGGTCGGTTTACTCCGGAGACCCAGTACTTC.

This CDR3 reads CASSLEPHNEQFF. Here the CDR3 DNA reads TGTGCCAGCAGTTTAGAGCCCCACAATGAGCAGTTCTTC. J is TRBJ2-1 and V is TRBV12-3 or TRBV12-4; D gene ambiguous. V was trimmed by 1 base and J by 5 bases, leaving 6 bases between them. The length of the CDR3 is 13 residues.

The chain employs TRBV21-1 and TRBJ2-5; TRBD2 reflects the table's D call only, with no check against the DNA. TRBV21-1 is marked as a pseudogene. This CDR3 spans 18 amino acids. CDR3 bases: TGTGCCAGCAGCAAAGGTCCTCGGGGAGCGGGACGCCAAGAGACCCAGTACTTC. As protein: CASSKGPRGAGRQETQYF.

The rearrangement uses TRBV9 and TRBJ1-4; D may be TRBD1 (5 bases). CDR1 and CDR2 from the germline V gene are SGDLS and YYNGEE. The CDR3 contains 15 residues. V lost 6 bases to trimming and J lost 3 bases, with 15 bases between them. The CDR3 protein is CASTLRGFPNEKLFF. The CDR3 coding sequence is TGTGCCAGCACCCTACGGGGGTTTCCTAATGAAAAACTGTTTTTT.

The chain carries TRBV11-2 and TRBJ1-1; no reliable D call. The CDR3 consists of 13 residues. In germline, CDR1 is SGHAT, CDR2 FQNNGV. Trimming removed 2 bases from V and 0 bases from J, with 4 bases in between. In nucleotides, the CDR3 is TGTGCCAGCAGCTTATTTATGAACACTGAAGCTTTCTTT. Translation gives CASSLFMNTEAFF.

The rearrangement uses TRBV3-1 (or the pseudogene TRBV3-2) and TRBJ1-1; D remains unclear. Trimming shortened V by 2 bases and J by 3 bases, and 16 bases separated the two germline ends. The CDR3 consists of 16 residues. CDR1 and CDR2 (germline): LGHDT, YNNKEL (reference sequence). CDR3 sequence (DNA): TGTGCCAGCAGCCAAATAAACCTGGGCGGGTACACTGAAGCTTTCTTT. Encoded protein: CASSQINLGGYTEAFF.

V is TRBV6-6 and J is TRBJ1-5; 9 nucleotides line up with TRBD1. Germline V CDR1 and CDR2: MNHNY, SVGAGI (reference sequence). Germline trimming cut 2 bases from V and 4 bases from J; bases unmatched to any gene: 0. The CDR3 is 14 amino acids. The chain's CDR3 is CASSYGQGNQPQHF. As DNA, the CDR3 is TGTGCCAGCAGTTACGGACAGGGGAATCAGCCCCAGCATTTT.